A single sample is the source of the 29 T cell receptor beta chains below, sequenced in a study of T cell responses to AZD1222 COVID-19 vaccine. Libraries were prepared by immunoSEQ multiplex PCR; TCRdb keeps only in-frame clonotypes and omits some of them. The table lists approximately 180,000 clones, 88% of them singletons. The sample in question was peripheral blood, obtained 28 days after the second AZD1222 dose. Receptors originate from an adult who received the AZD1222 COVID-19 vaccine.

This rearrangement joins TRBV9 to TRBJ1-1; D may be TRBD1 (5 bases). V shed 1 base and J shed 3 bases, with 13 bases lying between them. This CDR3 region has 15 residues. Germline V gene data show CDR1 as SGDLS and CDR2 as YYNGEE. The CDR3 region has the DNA TGTGCCAGCAGCGTACAATCAACGGGGGACACTGAAGCTTTCTTT. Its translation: CASSVQSTGDTEAFF.

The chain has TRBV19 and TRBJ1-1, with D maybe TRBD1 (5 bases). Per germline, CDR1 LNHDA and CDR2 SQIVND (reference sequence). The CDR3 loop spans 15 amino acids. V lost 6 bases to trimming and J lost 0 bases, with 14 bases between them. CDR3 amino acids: CASSRRTPMNTEAFF. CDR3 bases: TGTGCCAGTAGCAGACGGACACCTATGAACACTGAAGCTTTCTTT.

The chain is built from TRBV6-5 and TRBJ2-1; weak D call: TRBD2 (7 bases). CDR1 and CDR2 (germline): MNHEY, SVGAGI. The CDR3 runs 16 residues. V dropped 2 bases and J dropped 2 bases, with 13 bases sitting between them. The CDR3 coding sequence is TGTGCCAGCAGTTACCATGGCGGGGGCCCCTACAATGAGCAGTTCTTC. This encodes CASSYHGGGPYNEQFF.

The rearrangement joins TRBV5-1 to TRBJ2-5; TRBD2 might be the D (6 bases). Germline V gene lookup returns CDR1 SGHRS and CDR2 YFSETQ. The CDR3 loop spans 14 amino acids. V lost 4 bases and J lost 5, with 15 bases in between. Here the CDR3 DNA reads TGCGCCAGCAGCCGCGAATCGGGGGAGGAGACCCAGTACTTC. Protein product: CASSRESGEETQYF.

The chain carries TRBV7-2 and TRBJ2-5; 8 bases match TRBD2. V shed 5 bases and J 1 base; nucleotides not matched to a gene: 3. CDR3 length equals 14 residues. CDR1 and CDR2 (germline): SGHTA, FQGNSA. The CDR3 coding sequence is TGTGCCAGCAGCCCCGGGAGGGCCCAAGAGACCCAGTACTTC. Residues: CASSPGRAQETQYF.

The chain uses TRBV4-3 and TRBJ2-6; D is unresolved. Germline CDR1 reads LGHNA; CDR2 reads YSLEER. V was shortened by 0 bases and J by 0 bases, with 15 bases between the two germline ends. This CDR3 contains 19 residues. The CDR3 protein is CASSQDQPDLFSGANVLTF. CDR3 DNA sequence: TGCGCCAGCAGCCAAGATCAGCCAGACCTCTTCTCTGGGGCCAACGTCCTGACTTTC.

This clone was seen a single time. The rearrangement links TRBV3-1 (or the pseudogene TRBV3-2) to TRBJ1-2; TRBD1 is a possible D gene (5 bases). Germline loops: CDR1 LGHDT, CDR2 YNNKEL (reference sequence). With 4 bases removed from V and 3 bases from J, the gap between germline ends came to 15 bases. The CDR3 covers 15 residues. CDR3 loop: CASSLKASGHYGYTF. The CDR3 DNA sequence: TGTGCCAGCAGCCTAAAGGCATCAGGGCACTATGGCTACACCTTC.

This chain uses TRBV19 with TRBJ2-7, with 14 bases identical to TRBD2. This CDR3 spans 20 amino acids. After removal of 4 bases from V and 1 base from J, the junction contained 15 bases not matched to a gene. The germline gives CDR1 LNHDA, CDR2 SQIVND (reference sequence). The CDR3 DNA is TGTGCCAGTAGTACCGTCCCGGGACTAGCGGGGGCCGGATTTTCCTACGAGCAGTACTTC. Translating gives CASSTVPGLAGAGFSYEQYF. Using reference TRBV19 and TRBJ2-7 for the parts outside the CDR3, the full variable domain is DGGITQSPKYLFRKEGQNVTLSCEQNLNHDAMYWYRQDPGQGLRLIYYSQIVNDFQKGDIAEGYSVSREKKESFPLTVTSAQKNPTAFYLCASSTVPGLAGAGFSYEQYFGPGTRLTVT.

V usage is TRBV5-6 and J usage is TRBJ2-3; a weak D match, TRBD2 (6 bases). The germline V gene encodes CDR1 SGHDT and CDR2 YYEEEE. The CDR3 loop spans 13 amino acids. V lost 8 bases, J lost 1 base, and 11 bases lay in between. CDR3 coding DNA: TGTGCCAGTTTAGCGGAAGGCACAGATACGCAGTATTTT. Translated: CASLAEGTDTQYF.

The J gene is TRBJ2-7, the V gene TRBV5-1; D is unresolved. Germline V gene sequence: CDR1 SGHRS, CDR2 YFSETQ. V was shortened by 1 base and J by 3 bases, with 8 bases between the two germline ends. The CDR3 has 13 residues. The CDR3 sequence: CASSLYGSYEQYF. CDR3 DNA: TGCGCCAGCAGCTTGTACGGTAGCTACGAGCAGTACTTC.

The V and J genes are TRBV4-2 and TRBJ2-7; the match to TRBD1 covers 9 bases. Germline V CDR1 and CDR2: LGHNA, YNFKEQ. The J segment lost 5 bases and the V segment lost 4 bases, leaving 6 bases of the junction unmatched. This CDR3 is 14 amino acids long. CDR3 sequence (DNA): TGTGCCAGCAGCCCCCGGGACAGGGTTCACGAGCAGTACTTC. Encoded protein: CASSPRDRVHEQYF.

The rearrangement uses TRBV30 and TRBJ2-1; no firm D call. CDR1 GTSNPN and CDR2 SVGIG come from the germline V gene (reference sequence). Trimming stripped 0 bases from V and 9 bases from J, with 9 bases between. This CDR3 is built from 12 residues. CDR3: CAWSVQYGEQFF. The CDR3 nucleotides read TGTGCCTGGAGTGTACAGTACGGTGAGCAGTTCTTC.

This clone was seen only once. Written as DNA, the CDR3 is TGTGCCAGCAGTTTTACGGCAAGCTACGAGCAGTACTTC. Residues: CASSFTASYEQYF. This chain uses TRBV27 with TRBJ2-7; D is undetermined. The CDR3 runs to 13 residues. Germline-derived CDR1 and CDR2 are MNHEY and SMNVEV (reference sequence). Trimming took off 3 bases at V and 3 bases at J, with 9 bases between the two ends.

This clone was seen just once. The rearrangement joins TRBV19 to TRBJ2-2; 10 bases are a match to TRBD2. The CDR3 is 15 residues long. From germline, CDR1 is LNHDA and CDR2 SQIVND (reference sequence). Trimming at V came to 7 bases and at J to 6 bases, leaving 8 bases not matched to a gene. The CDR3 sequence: CASNRLAGVAGELFF. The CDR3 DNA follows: TGTGCCAGTAACAGGCTAGCGGGAGTCGCCGGGGAGCTGTTTTTT.

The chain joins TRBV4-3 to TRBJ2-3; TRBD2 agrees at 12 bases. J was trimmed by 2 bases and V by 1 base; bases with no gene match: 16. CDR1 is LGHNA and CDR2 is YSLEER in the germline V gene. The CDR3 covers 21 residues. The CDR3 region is CASSQGPLTSGRSAHTDTQYF. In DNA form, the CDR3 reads TGCGCCAGCAGCCAAGGCCCCCTGACTAGCGGGAGATCGGCACACACAGATACGCAGTATTTT.

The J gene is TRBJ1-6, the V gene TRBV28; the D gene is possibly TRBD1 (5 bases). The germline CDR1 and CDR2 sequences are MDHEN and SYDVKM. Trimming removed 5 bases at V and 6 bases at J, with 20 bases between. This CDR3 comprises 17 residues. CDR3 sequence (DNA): TGTGCCAGCAGTGGGGGAGTATCTGGCGTTGGTAATTCACCCCTCCACTTT. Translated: CASSGGVSGVGNSPLHF.

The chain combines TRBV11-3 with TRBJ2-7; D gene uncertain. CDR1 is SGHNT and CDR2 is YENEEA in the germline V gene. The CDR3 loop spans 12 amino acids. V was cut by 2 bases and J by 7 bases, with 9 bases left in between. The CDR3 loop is CASSLSTEEQYF. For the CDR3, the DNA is TGTGCCAGCAGCTTATCTACAGAGGAGCAGTACTTC.

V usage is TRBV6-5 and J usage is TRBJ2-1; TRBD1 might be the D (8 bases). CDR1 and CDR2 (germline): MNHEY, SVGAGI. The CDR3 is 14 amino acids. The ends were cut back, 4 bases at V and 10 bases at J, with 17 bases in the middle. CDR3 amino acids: CASSSRTGRGEQFF. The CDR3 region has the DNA TGTGCCAGCAGTTCCCGGACAGGGCGGGGGGAGCAGTTCTTC.

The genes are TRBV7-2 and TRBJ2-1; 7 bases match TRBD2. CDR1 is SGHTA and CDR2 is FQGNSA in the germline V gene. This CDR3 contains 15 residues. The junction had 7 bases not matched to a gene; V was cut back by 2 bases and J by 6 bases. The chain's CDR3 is CASSLRREWANEQFF. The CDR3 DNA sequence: TGTGCCAGCAGCTTACGGCGGGAGTGGGCCAATGAGCAGTTCTTC.

CDR3 in amino acids: CASSLTWDSPSYEQYF. In nucleotides, the CDR3 is TGTGCCAGCAGCCTTACCTGGGACAGCCCCTCCTACGAGCAGTACTTC. The rearrangement links TRBV5-5 to TRBJ2-7; TRBD1 aligns across 7 bases. The germline gives CDR1 SGHKS, CDR2 YYEKEE (reference sequence). The J segment lost 0 bases and the V segment lost 4 bases, leaving 10 bases of the junction unmatched. The CDR3 is 16 residues long.

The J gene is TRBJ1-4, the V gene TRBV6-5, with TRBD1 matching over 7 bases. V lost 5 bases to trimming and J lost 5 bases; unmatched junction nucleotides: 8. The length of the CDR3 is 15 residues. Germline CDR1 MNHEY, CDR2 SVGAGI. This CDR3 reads CASSRSTGDNEKLFF. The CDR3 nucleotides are TGTGCCAGCAGTCGGAGTACAGGGGACAATGAAAAACTGTTTTTT.

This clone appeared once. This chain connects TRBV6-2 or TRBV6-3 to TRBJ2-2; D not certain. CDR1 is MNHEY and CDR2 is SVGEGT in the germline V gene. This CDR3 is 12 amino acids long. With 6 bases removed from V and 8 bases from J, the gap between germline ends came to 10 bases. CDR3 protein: CASSWQAGELFF. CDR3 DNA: TGTGCCAGCAGCTGGCAAGCGGGGGAGCTGTTTTTT.

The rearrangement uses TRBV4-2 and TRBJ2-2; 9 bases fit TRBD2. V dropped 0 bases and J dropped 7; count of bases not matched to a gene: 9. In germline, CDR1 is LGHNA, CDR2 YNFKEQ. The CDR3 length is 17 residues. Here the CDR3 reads CASSQDQGSGSYGELFF. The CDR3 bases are TGTGCCAGCAGCCAAGATCAGGGTAGCGGGAGTTACGGGGAGCTGTTTTTT.

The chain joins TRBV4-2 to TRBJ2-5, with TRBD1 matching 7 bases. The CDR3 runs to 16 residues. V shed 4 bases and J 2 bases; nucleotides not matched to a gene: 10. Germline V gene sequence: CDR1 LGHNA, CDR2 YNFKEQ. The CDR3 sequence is CASSPITGVRQETQYF. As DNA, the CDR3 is TGTGCCAGCAGCCCGATTACAGGGGTGAGGCAAGAGACCCAGTACTTC.

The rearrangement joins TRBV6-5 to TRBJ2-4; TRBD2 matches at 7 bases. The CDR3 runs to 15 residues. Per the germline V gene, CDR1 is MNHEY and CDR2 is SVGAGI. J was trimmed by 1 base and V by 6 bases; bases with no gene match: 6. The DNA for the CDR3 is TGTGCCAGCAGCCCGGGGGGTATGGCCAAAAACATTCAGTACTTC. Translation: CASSPGGMAKNIQYF.

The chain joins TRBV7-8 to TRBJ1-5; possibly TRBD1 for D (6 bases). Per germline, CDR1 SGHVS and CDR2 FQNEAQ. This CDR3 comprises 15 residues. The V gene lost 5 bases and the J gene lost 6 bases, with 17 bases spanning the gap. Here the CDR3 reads CASSPFGGASQPQHF. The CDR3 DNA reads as TGTGCCAGCAGCCCGTTCGGGGGGGCCAGTCAGCCCCAGCATTTT. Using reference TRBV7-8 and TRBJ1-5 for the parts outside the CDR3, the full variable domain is GAGVSQSPRYKVAKRGQDVALRCDPISGHVSLFWYQQALGQGPEFLTYFQNEAQLDKSGLPSDRFFAERPEGSVSTLKIQRTQQEDSAVYLCASSPFGGASQPQHFGDGTRLSIL.

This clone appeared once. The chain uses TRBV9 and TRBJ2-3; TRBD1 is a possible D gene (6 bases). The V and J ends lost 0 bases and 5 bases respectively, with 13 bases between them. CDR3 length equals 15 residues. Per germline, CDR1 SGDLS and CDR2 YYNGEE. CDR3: CASSVGASRGDTQYF. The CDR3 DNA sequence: TGTGCCAGCAGCGTAGGGGCTAGCAGGGGAGATACGCAGTATTTT.

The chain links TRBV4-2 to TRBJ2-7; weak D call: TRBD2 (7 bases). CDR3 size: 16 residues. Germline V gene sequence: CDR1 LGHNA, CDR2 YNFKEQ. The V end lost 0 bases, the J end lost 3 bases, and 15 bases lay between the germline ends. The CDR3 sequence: CASSQDRGGGGYEQYF. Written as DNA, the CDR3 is TGTGCCAGCAGCCAAGACCGAGGGGGAGGGGGCTACGAGCAGTACTTC.

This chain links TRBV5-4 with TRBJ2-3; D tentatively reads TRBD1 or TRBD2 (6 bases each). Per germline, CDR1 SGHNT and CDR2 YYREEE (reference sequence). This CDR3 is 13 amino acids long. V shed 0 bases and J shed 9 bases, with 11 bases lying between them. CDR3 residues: CASSLGVGGTQYF. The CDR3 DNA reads TGTGCCAGCAGCTTGGGGGTGGGGGGCACGCAGTATTTT.